These T cell receptor beta chains were read from a single sample in a study of blood T cell repertoires in COVID-19. Method: immunoSEQ multiplex PCR; TCRdb's copy keeps in-frame clones and lacks some. The table records under 300,000 clones, roughly 85% of them present only once. Sequencing input: peripheral blood. The receptors here all came from a man in his thirties or forties who had recovered from COVID-19. Both conserved end residues are part of each CDR3. Fields, in order: J gene, clone size, V gene, D gene, CDR3 protein, CDR3 DNA. A D gene is named only where the DNA matches it firmly. Clone size is shown for a subset of rows, as once, few, many or a class of expanded clone.

TRBJ1-6	NA	TRBV19	NA	CASSAGGGHSPLHF	TGTGCCAGTAGCGCCGGGGGGGGACATTCACCCCTCCACTTT
TRBJ2-4	NA	TRBV5-4	TRBD1	CASSLEDRAENIQYF	TGTGCCAGCAGCTTGGAGGACAGGGCTGAAAACATTCAGTACTTC
TRBJ1-6	NA	TRBV19	NA	CASSIWAELYNSPLHF	TGTGCCAGTAGTATCTGGGCAGAGTTGTATAATTCACCCCTCCACTTT
TRBJ1-2	NA	TRBV6-5	TRBD1	CASTRGRGRYGYTF	TGTGCCAGCACTCGGGGCAGGGGGCGGTATGGCTACACCTTC
TRBJ2-5	NA	TRBV18	NA	CASSQPRQETQYF	TGTGCCAGCTCACAGCCGCGCCAAGAGACCCAGTACTTC
TRBJ1-2	NA	TRBV9	TRBD1	CASSVDTGANRYGYTF	TGTGCCAGCAGCGTTGACACAGGGGCTAACCGCTATGGCTACACCTTC
TRBJ2-1	NA	TRBV18	TRBD1	CASSRDREYNEQFF	TGTGCCAGCTCACGGGACAGGGAGTACAATGAGCAGTTCTTC
TRBJ1-4	NA	TRBV7-9	TRBD1	CASSKTGDGEKLFF	TGTGCCAGCAGCAAGACAGGGGACGGTGAAAAACTGTTTTTT
TRBJ1-3	NA	TRBV6-2/TRBV6-3	NA	CASSPTRNTIYF	TGTGCCAGCAGCCCGACAAGAAACACCATATATTTT
TRBJ2-7	NA	TRBV2	NA	CASSDRRIAYEQYF	TGTGCCAGCAGTGATCGGCGGATAGCCTACGAGCAGTACTTC
TRBJ1-1	NA	TRBV27	NA	CASRARRERLEAFF	TGTGCCAGCAGGGCGAGGAGGGAACGTCTTGAAGCTTTCTTT
TRBJ2-2	NA	TRBV19	NA	CASSIVGRLKTGELFF	TGTGCCAGTAGTATAGTAGGGAGACTTAAAACCGGGGAGCTGTTTTTT
TRBJ1-5	NA	TRBV5-1	NA	CASSLEGGARQPQHF	TGCGCCAGCAGCTTGGAGGGAGGGGCACGTCAGCCCCAGCATTTT
TRBJ1-4	NA	TRBV20-1	TRBD1	CSATDRGRESDEKLFF	TGCAGTGCTACTGACAGGGGGCGAGAATCGGACGAAAAACTGTTTTTT
TRBJ1-4	NA	TRBV6-6	NA	CASRDPGEPNEKLFF	TGTGCCAGCAGGGACCCAGGGGAGCCTAATGAAAAACTGTTTTTT
TRBJ1-1	NA	TRBV12-3/TRBV12-4	TRBD1	CASSTGATEAFF	TGTGCCAGCAGTACAGGGGCGACTGAAGCTTTCTTT
TRBJ2-3	NA	TRBV6-1	NA	CASSDPPLTDTQYF	TGTGCCAGCAGTGATCCTCCTCTCACAGATACGCAGTATTTT
TRBJ2-5	NA	TRBV12-5	TRBD2	CASAKSGRQETQYF	TGTGCTAGTGCCAAGAGCGGGAGGCAAGAGACCCAGTACTTC
TRBJ2-5	NA	TRBV6-5	NA	CASSTDSRRETQYF	TGTGCCAGCAGTACGGACAGCAGGAGGGAGACCCAGTACTTC
TRBJ1-1	NA	TRBV18	NA	CASSPREGGTEAFF	TGTGCCAGCTCACCAAGGGAGGGAGGAACTGAAGCTTTCTTT
TRBJ2-1	NA	TRBV24-1	NA	CATSDLLPEQFF	TGTGCCACCAGTGACCTCCTTCCTGAGCAGTTCTTC
TRBJ2-5	NA	TRBV11-2	TRBD2	CASSGGLAVLETQYF	TGTGCCAGCAGCGGGGGACTAGCGGTCTTAGAGACCCAGTACTTC
TRBJ1-2	NA	TRBV19	NA	CASGFNRPNYGYTF	TGTGCCAGTGGGTTTAACAGACCTAACTATGGCTACACCTTC
TRBJ1-5	NA	TRBV7-9	NA	CASSLGRVTTQPQHF	TGTGCCAGCAGCTTAGGACGGGTTACTACTCAGCCCCAGCATTTT
TRBJ2-7	NA	TRBV18	TRBD1	CASSPWDRVWEQYF	TGTGCCAGCTCACCCTGGGACAGGGTTTGGGAGCAGTACTTC
TRBJ1-5	NA	TRBV2	NA	CASSERGTSNQPQHF	TGTGCCAGCAGTGAAAGGGGAACAAGCAATCAGCCCCAGCATTTT
TRBJ1-1	NA	TRBV5-5	TRBD1	CASSVRDRVNTEAFF	TGTGCCAGCAGCGTCCGGGACAGGGTGAACACTGAAGCTTTCTTT
TRBJ1-6	NA	TRBV2	TRBD1	CASSPDRGNSPLHF	TGTGCCAGCAGTCCCGACAGGGGAAATTCACCCCTCCACTTT
TRBJ2-2	NA	TRBV5-8	NA	CASSFSQEFTRELFF	TGTGCCAGCAGCTTTTCACAGGAGTTCACCAGGGAGCTGTTTTTT
TRBJ2-5	once	TRBV5-1	NA	CASSFSGETQYF	TGCGCCAGCAGCTTCTCCGGGGAGACCCAGTACTTC
TRBJ2-7	NA	TRBV4-1	NA	CASSPNGGFEQYF	TGCGCCAGCAGCCCTAATGGGGGGTTCGAGCAGTACTTC
TRBJ2-2	NA	TRBV13	TRBD2	CASSHRRFGGGNQKDTGELFF	TGTGCCAGCAGCCATCGGAGGTTTGGCGGGGGAAACCAAAAAGACACCGGGGAGCTGTTTTTT
TRBJ2-2	NA	TRBV3-1/TRBV3-2	TRBD2	CASSQDCLAGGTGELFF	TGTGCCAGCAGCCAAGATTGCCTAGCGGGGGGCACCGGGGAGCTGTTTTTT
TRBJ1-4	NA	TRBV5-1	TRBD1	CASSPGQGEKLFF	TGCGCCAGCAGCCCGGGACAGGGTGAAAAACTGTTTTTT
TRBJ1-5	NA	TRBV5-1	NA	CASSFSGGNQPQHF	TGCGCCAGCAGCTTCTCGGGGGGCAATCAGCCCCAGCATTTT
TRBJ2-5	few	TRBV4-2	TRBD2	CASSLALGGSGGFQETQYF	TGTGCCAGCAGCCTCGCCCTGGGGGGTAGCGGGGGATTCCAAGAGACCCAGTACTTC
TRBJ2-2	few	TRBV6-2/TRBV6-3	NA	CASTPPLNTGELFF	TGTGCCAGCACCCCCCCGTTGAACACCGGGGAGCTGTTTTTT
TRBJ2-3	NA	TRBV24-1	NA	CATSDSQGNTDTQYF	TGTGCCACCAGTGATTCCCAGGGGAACACAGATACGCAGTATTTT
TRBJ1-4	NA	TRBV7-9	NA	CASSLGSGHEKLFF	TGTGCCAGCAGCTTAGGCTCAGGGCACGAAAAACTGTTTTTT
TRBJ2-7	once	TRBV9	TRBD2	CASSLGLATEQYF	TGTGCCAGCAGCTTGGGACTAGCGACCGAGCAGTACTTC
TRBJ1-1	NA	TRBV5-1	NA	CASSSSSGYNTEAFF	TGCGCCAGCAGCTCGTCTTCGGGTTACAACACTGAAGCTTTCTTT
TRBJ2-3	once	TRBV7-9	NA	CASSRGVNTQYF	TGTGCCAGCAGCAGGGGAGTCAATACGCAGTATTTT
TRBJ1-4	NA	TRBV28	TRBD1	CASSANRGRSEKLFF	TGTGCCAGCAGTGCCAACAGGGGGCGTAGTGAAAAACTGTTTTTT
TRBJ1-3	NA	TRBV19	TRBD1	CASSIWTGGSGNTIYF	TGTGCCAGTAGTATTTGGACAGGGGGATCTGGAAACACCATATATTTT
TRBJ1-6	few	TRBV7-2	TRBD1	CASSSTGAGSPLHF	TGTGCCAGCAGCTCGACAGGGGCGGGTTCACCCCTCCACTTT
TRBJ2-5	NA	TRBV9	NA	CASSVLSAVQETQYF	TGTGCCAGCAGCGTACTATCCGCTGTGCAAGAGACCCAGTACTTC
TRBJ2-2	NA	TRBV9	NA	CASSVGNINTGELFF	TGTGCCAGCAGCGTAGGTAACATTAACACCGGGGAGCTGTTTTTT